The entry below gives a single T cell receptor (beta chain) sequence along with its context. Its antigen is not identified. This sample was taken from a study of cytomegalovirus exposure and HLA in healthy donors. Study-level background: An earlier analysis found under 130 million unique TCR beta sequences from approximately 190 million T cells. Study-wide results and caveats: Cytomegalovirus-associated status was assigned to about 150 TCR beta chains.

V was pared by 6 bases and J by 1 base, with 3 bases of the junction left unmatched. The CDR3 covers 13 residues. Germline V gene lookup returns CDR1 SQVTM and CDR2 ANQGSEA. This PCR relied on a set of 60 Vbeta primers and 13 Jbeta primers. Sequencing used immunoSEQ multiplex PCR; TCRdb keeps in-frame clones, though not all of them. The repertoire holds about 180,000 clones, with 70% to 75% as singletons. This clonotype was obtained from a male donor in good health and CMV-seronegative. The chain has TRBV29-1 and TRBJ1-2; 9 bases align to TRBD1. Sequenced input: PBMCs. DNA of the CDR3: TGCAGCGTGGGGACAGGGAATAACTATGGCTACACCTTC. Encoded protein: CSVGTGNNYGYTF.